Detailed here is one T cell receptor (beta chain). This entry comes from a study of blood T cell repertoires in COVID-19. Study summary: Samples taken during acute and convalescent COVID-19 were collected in the United States, Italy and Spain. The cDNA or gDNA used as material had been derived from T cells, B-cell-depleted T cells, or PBMCs.

In Seattle, patients joined the study during active infection and were tracked longitudinally. Germline V gene data show CDR1 as LGHNA and CDR2 as YNFKEQ. The CDR3 runs 15 residues. Trimming removed 2 bases from V and 0 bases from J, with 9 bases in between. Assay used: immunoSEQ multiplex PCR; TCRdb lists only in-frame clones, some missing. The sample has roughly 45,000 clones; 80% to 90% are singletons. The specimen was peripheral blood. This sequence originates from a woman of 80 years or more with COVID-19, enrolled during active disease. The chain has TRBV4-2 and TRBJ2-3, with TRBD2 as a possible D gene (6 bases). The CDR3 nucleotides are TGTGCCAGCAGCCAATTCGGGAGAAGCACAGATACGCAGTATTTT. The encoded protein is CASSQFGRSTDTQYF.